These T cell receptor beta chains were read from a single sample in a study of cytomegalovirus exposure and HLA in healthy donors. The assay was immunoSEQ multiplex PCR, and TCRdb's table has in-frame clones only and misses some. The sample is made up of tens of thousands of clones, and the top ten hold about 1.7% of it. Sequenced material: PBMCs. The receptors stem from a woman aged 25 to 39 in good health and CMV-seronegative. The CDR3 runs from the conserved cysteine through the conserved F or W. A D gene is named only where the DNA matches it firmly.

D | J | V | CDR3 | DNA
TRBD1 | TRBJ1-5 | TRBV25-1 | CASRGDSTNQPQHF | TGTGCCAGCAGGGGGGACAGCACCAATCAGCCCCAGCATTTT
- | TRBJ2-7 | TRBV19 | CASSNGLRGEQYF | TGTGCCAGTAGTAACGGCCTGCGGGGCGAGCAGTACTTC
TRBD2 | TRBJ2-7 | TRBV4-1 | CASSQSGGLSYEQYF | TGCGCCAGCAGCCAGAGCGGGGGGCTTTCCTACGAGCAGTACTTC
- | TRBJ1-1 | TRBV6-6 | CASSHAGDTEAFF | TGTGCCAGCAGCCACGCGGGAGACACTGAAGCTTTCTTT
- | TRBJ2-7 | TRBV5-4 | CASSLETGSYEQYF | TGTGCCAGCAGCTTGGAAACGGGCTCCTACGAGCAGTACTTC
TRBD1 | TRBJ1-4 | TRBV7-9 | CASSSGQGHEKLFF | TGTGCCAGCAGCTCAGGACAGGGGCATGAAAAACTGTTTTTT
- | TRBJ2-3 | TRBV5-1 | CASSLGRASTDTQYF | TGCGCCAGCAGCTTAGGCAGGGCCAGCACAGATACGCAGTATTTT
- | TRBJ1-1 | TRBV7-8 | CASSSARQNTEAFF | TGTGCCAGCAGCTCAGCCAGACAGAACACTGAAGCTTTCTTT
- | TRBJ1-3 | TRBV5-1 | CASSLGGREGNTIYF | TGCGCCAGCAGCTTGGGGGGCAGGGAGGGGAACACCATATATTTT
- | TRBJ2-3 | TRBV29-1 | CSVQFLVRTDTQYF | TGCAGCGTTCAATTTCTAGTAAGGACAGATACGCAGTATTTT
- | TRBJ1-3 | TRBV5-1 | CASSFWTAPGNTIYF | TGCGCCAGCAGCTTCTGGACAGCTCCGGGAAACACCATATATTTT
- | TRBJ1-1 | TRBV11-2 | CASTLGQPNTEAFF | TGTGCCAGCACCCTGGGGCAGCCAAACACTGAAGCTTTCTTT
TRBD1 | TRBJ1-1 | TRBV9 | CASSVQRTGDLPFF | TGTGCCAGCAGCGTCCAGAGGACAGGGGATTTGCCTTTCTTT
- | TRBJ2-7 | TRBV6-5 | CASSYSGIVYEQYF | TGTGCCAGCAGTTATTCCGGGATTGTCTACGAGCAGTACTTC
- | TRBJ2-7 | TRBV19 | CASSMEGSAYEQYF | TGTGCCAGTAGTATGGAAGGAAGCGCCTACGAGCAGTACTTC
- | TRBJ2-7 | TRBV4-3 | CASSQDRGSSSYEQYF | TGCGCCAGCAGCCAAGATAGGGGCAGCAGCTCCTACGAGCAGTACTTC
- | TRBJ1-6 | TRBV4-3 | CASSQERPTVPSSYNSPLHF | TGCGCCAGCAGCCAAGAGAGGCCGACAGTCCCGAGCTCCTATAATTCACCCCTCCACTTT
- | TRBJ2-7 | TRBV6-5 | CASSYRGRDEQYF | TGTGCCAGCAGTTACAGGGGCAGGGACGAGCAGTACTTC